This T cell receptor beta chain was profiled in a study of cytomegalovirus exposure and HLA in healthy donors. Study conclusions and caveats: A later analysis reported that several of the most significant clusters appeared to be linked to common viral pathogens, among them Epstein-Barr virus. With further analysis later on, most CMV-associated TCR beta chains appeared HLA-restricted.

Primers for the PCR totalled 60 Vbeta and 13 Jbeta. Method: immunoSEQ multiplex PCR; TCRdb's copy keeps in-frame clones and lacks some. With 130,000 or so clones in the sample, the ten largest clones hold 2% to 2.5%. Of note for this clone: The antigen remains unidentified.

Trimming removed 5 bases at V and 5 bases at J, with 19 bases between. The CDR3 loop spans 15 amino acids. Germline-derived CDR1 and CDR2 are SGHRS and YFSETQ. This clonotype originated in a woman aged 18-29 years in good health and CMV-seronegative. The chain combines TRBV5-1 with TRBJ1-1; D perhaps matches TRBD1 (6 bases). The specimen sequenced was PBMCs. CDR3 in amino acids: CASRDNRAPGTEAFF. CDR3 nucleotide sequence: TGCGCCAGCAGGGATAACAGGGCCCCGGGGACTGAAGCTTTCTTT.